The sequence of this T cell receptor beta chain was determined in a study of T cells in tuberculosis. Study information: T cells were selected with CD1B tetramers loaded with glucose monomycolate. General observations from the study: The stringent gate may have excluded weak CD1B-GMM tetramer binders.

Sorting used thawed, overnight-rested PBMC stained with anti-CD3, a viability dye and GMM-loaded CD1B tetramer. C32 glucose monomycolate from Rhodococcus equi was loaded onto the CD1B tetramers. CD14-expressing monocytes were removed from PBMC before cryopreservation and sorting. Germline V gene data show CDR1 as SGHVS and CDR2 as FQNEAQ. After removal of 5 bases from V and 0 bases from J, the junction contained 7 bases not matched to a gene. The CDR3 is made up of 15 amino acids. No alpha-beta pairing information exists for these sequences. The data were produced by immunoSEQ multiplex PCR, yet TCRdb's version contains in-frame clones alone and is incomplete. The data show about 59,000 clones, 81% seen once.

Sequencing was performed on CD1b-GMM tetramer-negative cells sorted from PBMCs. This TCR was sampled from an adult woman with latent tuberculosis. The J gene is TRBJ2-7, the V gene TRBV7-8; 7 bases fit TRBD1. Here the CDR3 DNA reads TGTGCCAGCAGCCGTGGAAGACAGGGCTCCTACGAGCAGTACTTC. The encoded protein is CASSRGRQGSYEQYF.